The present T cell receptor (beta chain) was sequenced within a study of beta chain features in type 1 diabetes. Study-wide context: Patients were similar to healthy donors in age and gender (as well as in cell yields).

Regarding the study as a whole: Researchers reported that naive, central memory and Treg TCRB repertoires appeared more similar in patients than in healthy donors.

All sorted populations exceeded 95% purity. Every bit of the isolated RNA underwent reverse transcription, so sequencing read expressed TCRB transcripts. The method was immunoSEQ multiplex PCR; TCRdb's version includes in-frame clones alone and lacks a portion of them. The sample records 600,000 to 650,000 clones, roughly 15% being singletons. Germline CDR1 and CDR2: SGHDN and FVKESK. The CDR3 is 16 amino acids. V trimming: 4 bases; J trimming: 5 bases; junction bases outside the gene matches: 11. With regard to this clone: Its target is not known.

The chain carries TRBV14 and TRBJ2-5; 9 positions match TRBD1. The receptor's source is a man between 18 and 35 years old in good health. Sequencing was carried out using naive CD4+ T cells from blood. CDR3 sequence reads: CASSPRDRGWWETQYF. The DNA of the CDR3 is TGTGCCAGCAGCCCCCGCGACAGGGGGTGGTGGGAGACCCAGTACTTC.